This entry lists 3 T cell receptor beta chains sequenced from one sample in a study of cytomegalovirus exposure and HLA in healthy donors. Primers: 60 Vbeta forward and 13 Jbeta reverse. Assay used: immunoSEQ multiplex PCR; TCRdb lists only in-frame clones, some missing. Its table lists tens of thousands of clones. Sequencing was done on a sample of PBMCs. These receptors were obtained from a man between 25 and 39 years old in good health and CMV-seronegative.

This chain joins TRBV4-3 and TRBJ2-7, with unresolved D. V was trimmed by 0 bases and J by 5 bases, leaving 14 bases between them. The CDR3 has 15 residues. Germline CDR1 LGHNA, CDR2 YSLEER. CDR3 region: CASSQDWVKTDEQYF. The CDR3 DNA follows: TGCGCCAGCAGCCAAGATTGGGTCAAGACTGACGAGCAGTACTTC.

The chain has TRBV6-6 and TRBJ1-5, with D maybe TRBD1 (5 bases). The CDR3 is 13 residues long. Germline V gene lookup returns CDR1 MNHNY and CDR2 SVGAGI (reference sequence). Trimming pared 6 bases from V and 5 bases from J, leaving 11 bases between. The CDR3 sequence: CASSLGGDQPQHF. In DNA form, the CDR3 reads TGTGCCAGCAGCCTGGGAGGGGATCAGCCCCAGCATTTT.

This chain uses TRBV5-1 with TRBJ2-7, with 13 bases aligning to TRBD2. The J segment lost 6 bases and the V segment lost 1 base, leaving 4 bases of the junction unmatched. CDR3 length: 15 residues. The germline V gene has CDR1 SGHRS and CDR2 YFSETQ. The CDR3 sequence: CASSLQGLAGPEQYF. Written as DNA, the CDR3 is TGCGCCAGCAGCTTGCAGGGACTAGCGGGACCCGAGCAGTACTTC.